This entry features one TCR beta chain sequence. Its recognized antigen is unknown. Base quality data are lacking; no much larger clone is found one base away. These data are taken from a study of blood T cells in healthy people across ages (dated by TCRdb to 2014 to 2015). Looking at the study overall: Template switching captured roughly one uniquely barcoded TCR beta cDNA molecule per two T cells in model experiments. Using deep sequencing normalized with unique cDNA molecular identifiers, the study measured how TCR beta repertoire diversity changes with age. Using the same blood draw, the study looked at two additional independent replicas of 1 million unique cDNA reads for two donors, one aged 18 to 30 and the other aged 80 or older. The donors were divided into four age groups: young (average around 15 years), middle-aged (roughly 42), aged (about 61) and long-lived (roughly 86).

Libraries were built with 5' RACE. Sequencing used an Illumina HiSeq 2500. A second PCR of about 6 to 12 cycles was run with a J-beta primer mix and a sample-barcoded 5' primer. A unique molecular identifier was introduced onto each TCR beta cDNA molecule by a template-switch 5' adaptor carrying 12 random nucleotides. Each sample yielded at least 2.5 million CDR3-containing paired-end reads. First-strand cDNA synthesis was performed from all RNA using the Mint cDNA synthesis kit, with priming by a TRBC-specific oligonucleotide. Following uracil-DNA glycosylase treatment, a first 18-cycle PCR with universal primers M1SS and BC2_uni_R was performed on all cDNA. The authors' pipeline ran thus. Normalization of each sample was performed by random selection of 1 million high-quality reads, each carrying a distinct molecular identifier. Instead of being binned into consensus sequences, reads with shared molecular identifiers were discarded. MiTCR, set to a Q25 quality threshold and the strictest error-elimination algorithm, was used for CDR3 identification, clonotype clustering and error correction. A nonparametric unseen species model using Euler transformation provided a lower-bound estimate of total TCR beta diversity. TCRdb's own reprocessing of the public reads used fastp at Q25 and MiXCR and kept productive beta chains. Records with the same CDR3 protein are collapsed into one entry carrying the most frequent genes and DNA. Clone size and V and J calls follow TCRdb, not the original study. The sample yields over 500,000 distinct CDR3 sequences; 25% to 35% were counted once. The ten largest make up 3.6% of the sample.

The trim is 5 bases for V and 0 bases for J, with a gap of 14 bases between the germline ends. CDR3 length: 17 amino acids, cysteine to phenylalanine. Only the CDR3 DNA is retained, 51 bases long and in frame from the first base. Based on the germline V gene (reference sequence), the CDR1 and CDR2 sequences are PRHDT and FYEKMQ. What the study reported, not specific to this receptor: Observed TCR beta diversity per million T cells fell roughly linearly with age, and a significant reduction was already apparent by age approximately 40. The long-lived group showed more naive CD4+ T cells, fewer expanded clones and increased TCR diversity than the aged group, suggesting age selection. There was a strong correlation between observed TCR beta diversity and the percentage of naive T cells measured by flow cytometry. Because the CMV infection status of the donors was unknown, age-related changes in expanded clonotypes may potentially have been confounded. Conclusive comparison of naive and antigen-experienced compartments was prevented by the profiling of bulk unsorted PBMCs. Estimates of total diversity from one million sequenced T cells were regarded as lower bounds and underestimates.

The approximately 40 donors, aged roughly 6 to 100 years, were systemically healthy Caucasian individuals from Russia. Approximately 9.7 milliliters of peripheral blood were drawn from each donor into EDTA-treated Vacutainer tubes. Ficoll-Paque density-gradient centrifugation was used to isolate PBMCs, with at least 7 million per sample. Trizol reagent was used to extract total RNA from PBMCs, with at least 5.5 micrograms per sample. The percentages of naive CD45RAhigh/CD27high T cells were determined by flow cytometry on a PBMC aliquot from every donor. This sample also belongs to another study, concerning T cells of mothers and their children. As that second paper reports: Nine systemically healthy Caucasian individuals, comprising three mothers and their six children, were included as donors. cDNA synthesis used all of the extracted RNA, with 1.5 ug of RNA in each 15 ul reaction. In the second PCR, the M1S primer introduced both the sample barcodes and 2-4 random nucleotides. More than 8 million TCR beta CDR3 reads were obtained from each mother, and some 3 million reads were obtained from each child. Thymic selection similarly shapes TCR recombination output in related and unrelated pairs, with minor effect from inherited differences. Normalized repertoire overlap was always found to be slightly, but never significantly, higher in related mother-child pairs than in unrelated mother-child pairs. Persistent microchimeric T cell clones were not detected, at a sensitivity of about 100 clones per million clonotypes. The study used deep NGS to compare TCR beta repertoires of mothers and children, seeking features distinguishing related mother-child pairs from unrelated individuals. Mothers averaged approximately 41 +/- 4 years of age and children averaged approximately 11 +/- 4 years. After adapter ligation with NEBNext reagents, the libraries were sequenced on Illumina HiSeq 2000 with 100+100 nt paired-end reads. Mother and child libraries were prepared a month apart and sequenced in separate runs to prevent cross-contamination. For each donor, between about 500,000 and 2,000,000 distinct TCR beta clonotypes were identified. Naive TCR beta clonotypes were estimated from low-frequency clonotypes matched to each donor's FACS-determined naive share, without sorting.

The receptor was isolated from a boy aged 2 to 9 in good health. The sequence joins TRBV13 to TRBJ1-6; possibly the D gene is TRBD1, per 5 matching bases. Material for sequencing was blood. The CDR3 corresponds to CASSLQGFTSYNSPLHF. The DNA sequence reads TGTGCCAGCAGCCTCCAGGGCTTTACCTCCTATAATTCACCCCTCCACTTT.